Listed below are T cell receptor beta chains from one sample, sequenced in a study of control samples from healthy donors and cancer patients. Produced via immunoSEQ multiplex PCR; TCRdb's table is partial and in-frame only. The table records 160,000 or so clones, about 93% of them present only once. The sample consisted of blood. These receptors originate from a man in his fifties or sixties in good health. Both conserved end residues are part of each CDR3. Each record gives: V gene, clone size, D gene, J gene, CDR3 DNA, CDR3 protein. D genes are given only for firm matches. Size tells how often a clone was seen (once, few, many) or the class of an expanded clone, and some rows leave it out.

>TRBV11-2|NA|NA|TRBJ2-4
TGTGCCAGCAGCTTAGATGGGGGTAACGGTAACATTCAGTACTTC
CASSLDGGNGNIQYF
>TRBV28|NA|NA|TRBJ1-2
TGTGCCAGCAGTTTAAACAGGAACTATGGCTACACCTTC
CASSLNRNYGYTF
>TRBV5-4|once|NA|TRBJ2-7
TGTGCCAGCAAGGGACCCGGCTCCTACGAGCAGTACTTC
CASKGPGSYEQYF
>TRBV3-1/TRBV3-2|NA|TRBD1|TRBJ1-2
TGTGCCAGCAGCCAAGATCTCGACAGGGGGCGCTTTGGCTACACCTTC
CASSQDLDRGRFGYTF
>TRBV6-5|NA|NA|TRBJ2-5
TGTGCCAGCAGCCTTCAATACCAAGAGACCCAGTACTTC
CASSLQYQETQYF
>TRBV6-1|NA|NA|TRBJ1-6
TGTGCCAGCAGTGAAGGGTATTCACCCCTCCACTTT
CASSEGYSPLHF
>TRBV6-5|NA|NA|TRBJ1-1
TGTGCCAGCAGCGTACAGGGAGGGCGCACTGAAGCTTTCTTT
CASSVQGGRTEAFF
>TRBV2|NA|NA|TRBJ1-3
TGTGCCAGCAGTGAAGCGGAAAGGCCGCTCTCTGGAAACACCATATATTTT
CASSEAERPLSGNTIYF
>TRBV7-3|once|NA|TRBJ2-4
TGTGCCAGCAGCTTAAATGGTCCGGGTTGGAACATTCAGTACTTC
CASSLNGPGWNIQYF
>TRBV27|once|NA|TRBJ1-1
TGTGCCAGCAGTTTGTCACGGCGAAACACTGAAGCTTTCTTT
CASSLSRRNTEAFF
>TRBV11-2|NA|NA|TRBJ2-1
TGTGCCAGCAGCTTAGAACGGACTGGCAATGAGCAGTTCTTC
CASSLERTGNEQFF
>TRBV6-2/TRBV6-3|NA|NA|TRBJ2-3
TGTGCCAGCAGTTGGGGGGTGGATACGCAGTATTTT
CASSWGVDTQYF
>TRBV5-6|NA|NA|TRBJ2-7
TGTGCCAGCAGCTTGGTTCCAACCGGGACCTACGAGCAGTACTTC
CASSLVPTGTYEQYF
>TRBV7-9|once|NA|TRBJ1-1
TGTGCCAGCAGCTTAGTTGAGTCAGGCACTGAAGCTTTCTTT
CASSLVESGTEAFF
>TRBV7-2|NA|TRBD1|TRBJ1-5
TGTGCCAGCAGCTTAACAGGGGCCCATAGCAATCAGCCCCAGCATTTT
CASSLTGAHSNQPQHF
>TRBV5-1|NA|NA|TRBJ2-1
TGCGCCAGCAGCGGCAGGGGCGGGAATTCCTACAATGAGCAGTTCTTC
CASSGRGGNSYNEQFF
>TRBV10-3|once|TRBD1|TRBJ1-1
TGTGCCATCAGTGAGTCGGGCAGGGGGCGCGGGGCTTTCTTT
CAISESGRGRGAFF
>TRBV2|once|NA|TRBJ2-2
TGTGCCAGCAGTCTGCAGGACGCCAACACCGGGGAGCTGTTTTTT
CASSLQDANTGELFF
>TRBV6-5|NA|NA|TRBJ2-7
TGTGCCAGCGTCGGGTCTCTTTACGAGCAGTACTTC
CASVGSLYEQYF